This section outlines one TCR beta chain sequence together with its context. These data originate in a study of blood T cell repertoires in COVID-19. TCRdb keeps only in-frame clones here, not all; method: immunoSEQ multiplex PCR. Altogether around 130,000 clones are present, about nine tenths being singletons, with the ten largest covering approximately 3.7%. The junction had 5 bases not matched to a gene; V was cut back by 4 bases and J by 2 bases. The germline gives CDR1 LGHDT, CDR2 YNNKEL (reference sequence). This CDR3 region has 14 residues. The sample was peripheral blood. This chain connects TRBV3-1 (or the pseudogene TRBV3-2) to TRBJ2-7, with 7 bases fitting TRBD1. The source is a man aged 50 to 59 with active COVID-19. The CDR3 spells CASSPGTVTYEQYF. The CDR3 nucleotides are TGTGCCAGCAGCCCGGGGACAGTAACCTACGAGCAGTACTTC.